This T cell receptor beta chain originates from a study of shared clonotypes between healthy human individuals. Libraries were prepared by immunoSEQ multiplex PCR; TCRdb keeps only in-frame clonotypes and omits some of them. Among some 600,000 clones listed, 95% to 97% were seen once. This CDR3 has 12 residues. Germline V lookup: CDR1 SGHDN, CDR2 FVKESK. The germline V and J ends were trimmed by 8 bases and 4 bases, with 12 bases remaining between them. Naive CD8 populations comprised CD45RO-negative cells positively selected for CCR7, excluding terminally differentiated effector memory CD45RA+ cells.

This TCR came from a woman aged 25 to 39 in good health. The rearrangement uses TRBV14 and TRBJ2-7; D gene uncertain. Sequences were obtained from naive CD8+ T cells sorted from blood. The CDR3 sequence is CASRGISYEQYF. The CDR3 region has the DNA TGTGCCAGCCGTGGAATCTCATACGAGCAGTACTTC.